This paragraph covers one T cell receptor (beta chain) sequence. The antigen is not known. The record originates from a study of cytomegalovirus exposure and HLA in healthy donors. Study-wide findings and caveats: Highest at DRB1 and lowest at HLA-C, TCR association rates differed among HLA loci in a later analysis.

There are 19 residues in the CDR3. The trim removed 2 bases at V and 2 bases at J, leaving 14 bases unmatched. Germline V lookup: CDR1 SQVTM, CDR2 ANQGSEA. The PCR employed 60 Vbeta primers together with 13 Jbeta primers. Repertoires were generated with immunoSEQ multiplex PCR, while TCRdb's copy carries only in-frame clones and drops some. The repertoire has roughly 180,000 clones, 75% to 85% of them found once; the top ten carry around 0.71%. The sequencing input was PBMCs. The clonotype was recovered from a female donor in good health and CMV-seronegative. This chain links TRBV29-1 with TRBJ2-1; TRBD2 agrees at 11 bases. The CDR3 spells CSVESLISGRANAYNEQFF. The CDR3 nucleotides are TGCAGCGTTGAATCCTTGATTAGCGGGAGGGCCAACGCCTACAATGAGCAGTTCTTC.